This T cell receptor beta chain stems from a study of T cell changes during pregnancy in multiple sclerosis. The CDR3 runs 14 residues. Trimming cost V 0 bases and J 1 base, with 7 bases left between them. Germline V lookup: CDR1 SGDLS, CDR2 YYNGEE. Sequencing was performed with immunoSEQ multiplex PCR; in TCRdb, only in-frame clones are kept and a portion is missing. The sample includes fewer than 50,000 clones, approximately 93% seen only once; the top ten take more than 0.25%. The J gene is TRBJ2-5, the V gene TRBV9, with D tentatively TRBD2 (5 bases). This clonotype was sampled from a female donor with multiple sclerosis, enrolled in a pregnancy study. The starting material was CD4+ T cells from peripheral blood mononuclear cells, obtained in the third trimester of pregnancy. DNA for the CDR3: TGTGCCAGCAGCGTAGGACGGGGCCAAGAGACCCAGTACTTC. It codes for CASSVGRGQETQYF.